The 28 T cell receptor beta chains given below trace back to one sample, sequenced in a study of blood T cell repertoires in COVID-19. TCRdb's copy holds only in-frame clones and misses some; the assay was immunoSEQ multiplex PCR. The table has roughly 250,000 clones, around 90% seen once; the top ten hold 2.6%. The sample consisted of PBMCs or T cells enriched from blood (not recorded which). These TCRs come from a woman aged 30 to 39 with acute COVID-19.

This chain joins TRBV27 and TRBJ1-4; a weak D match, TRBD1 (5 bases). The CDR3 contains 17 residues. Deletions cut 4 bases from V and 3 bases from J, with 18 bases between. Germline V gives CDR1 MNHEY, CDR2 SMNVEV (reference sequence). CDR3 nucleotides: TGTGCCAGCAGTTCCCCCCGTGGGGGGGGTGCTAATGAAAAACTGTTTTTT. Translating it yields CASSSPRGGGANEKLFF.

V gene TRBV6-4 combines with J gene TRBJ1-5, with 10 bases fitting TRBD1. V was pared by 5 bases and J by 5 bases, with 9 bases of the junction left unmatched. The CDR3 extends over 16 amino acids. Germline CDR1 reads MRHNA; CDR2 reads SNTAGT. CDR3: CASSKGTGEKDQPQHF. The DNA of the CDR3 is TGTGCCAGCAGTAAAGGGACAGGGGAGAAGGATCAGCCCCAGCATTTT.

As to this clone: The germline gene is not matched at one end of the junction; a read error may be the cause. This chain's CDR3 is CASSLGQGETQYF. CDR3 DNA: TGTGCTAGCAGCTTAGGACAGGGGGAGACCCAGTACTTC. The chain couples TRBV7-7 to TRBJ2-5, with 9 bases lining up with TRBD1. In germline, CDR1 is SSHAT, CDR2 FNYEAQ (reference sequence). CDR3 size: 13 residues.

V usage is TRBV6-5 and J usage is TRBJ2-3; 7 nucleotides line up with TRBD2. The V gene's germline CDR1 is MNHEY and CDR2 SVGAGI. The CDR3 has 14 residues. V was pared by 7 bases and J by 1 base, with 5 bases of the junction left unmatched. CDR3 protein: CASTRGEGTDTQYF. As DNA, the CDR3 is TGTGCCAGCACCCGGGGGGAAGGCACAGATACGCAGTATTTT.

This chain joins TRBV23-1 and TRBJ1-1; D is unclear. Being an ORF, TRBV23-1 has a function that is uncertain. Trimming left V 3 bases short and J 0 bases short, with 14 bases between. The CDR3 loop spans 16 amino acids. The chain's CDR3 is CASSQCHRRVNTEAFF. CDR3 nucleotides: TGCGCCAGCAGTCAGTGTCACAGACGAGTGAACACTGAAGCTTTCTTT.

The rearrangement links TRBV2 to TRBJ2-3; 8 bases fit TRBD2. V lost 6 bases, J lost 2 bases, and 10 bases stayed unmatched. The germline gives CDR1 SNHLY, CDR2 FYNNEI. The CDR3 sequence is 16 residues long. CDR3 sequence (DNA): TGTGCCAGCAGGAGGAGAGCGGGGGCTTCCACAGATACGCAGTATTTT. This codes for CASRRRAGASTDTQYF.

The CDR3 here is CASSSGASSNQPQHF. CDR3 sequence (DNA): TGTGCCAGCAGCTCGGGAGCCTCATCTAATCAGCCCCAGCATTTT. The V and J genes are TRBV7-2 and TRBJ1-5; D gene unclear. Between the trimmed V and J ends, which lost 4 bases and 4 bases, there was a span of 14 bases. This CDR3 has 15 residues. CDR1 and CDR2 from the germline V gene are SGHTA and FQGNSA. Looking up the rest from reference TRBV7-2 and TRBJ1-5 gives the full variable domain: GAGVSQSPSNKVTEKGKDVELRCDPISGHTALYWYRQSLGQGLEFLIYFQGNSAPDKSGLPSDRFSAERTGGSVSTLTIQRTQQEDSAVYLCASSSGASSNQPQHFGDGTRLSIL.

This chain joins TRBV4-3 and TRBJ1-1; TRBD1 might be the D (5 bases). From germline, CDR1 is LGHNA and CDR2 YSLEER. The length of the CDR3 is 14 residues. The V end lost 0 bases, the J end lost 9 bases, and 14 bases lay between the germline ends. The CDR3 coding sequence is TGCGCCAGCAGCCAAGAGTGGTCAGTGGGGCAAGCTTTCTTT. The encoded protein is CASSQEWSVGQAFF.

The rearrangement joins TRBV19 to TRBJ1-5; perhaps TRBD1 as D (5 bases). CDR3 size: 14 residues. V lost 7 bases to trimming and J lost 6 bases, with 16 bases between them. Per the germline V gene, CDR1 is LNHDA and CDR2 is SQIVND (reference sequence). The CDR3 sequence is CASTQGEGSQPQHF. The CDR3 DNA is TGTGCCAGTACCCAAGGGGAGGGGAGTCAGCCCCAGCATTTT.

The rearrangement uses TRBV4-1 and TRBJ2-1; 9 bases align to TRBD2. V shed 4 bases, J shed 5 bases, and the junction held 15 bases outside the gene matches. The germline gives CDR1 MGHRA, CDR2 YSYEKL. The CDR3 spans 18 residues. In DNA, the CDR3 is TGCGCCAGCAGCCCTCGACTAGCGGACCCTGAAAGAAACAATGAGCAGTTCTTC. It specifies CASSPRLADPERNNEQFF.

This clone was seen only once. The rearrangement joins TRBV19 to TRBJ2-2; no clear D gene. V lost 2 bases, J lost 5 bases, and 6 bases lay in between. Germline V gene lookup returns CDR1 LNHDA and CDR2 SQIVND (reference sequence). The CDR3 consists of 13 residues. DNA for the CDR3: TGTGCCAGTAGTATACGGGTAACCGGGGAGCTGTTTTTT. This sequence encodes CASSIRVTGELFF.

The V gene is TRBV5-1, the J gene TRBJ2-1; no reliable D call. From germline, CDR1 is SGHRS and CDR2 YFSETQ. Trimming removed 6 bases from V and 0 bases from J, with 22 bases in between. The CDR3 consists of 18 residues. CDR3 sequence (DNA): TGCGCCAGCACCCCCAGAGGTGAGTCTCCCCGCTCCTACAATGAGCAGTTCTTC. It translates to CASTPRGESPRSYNEQFF.

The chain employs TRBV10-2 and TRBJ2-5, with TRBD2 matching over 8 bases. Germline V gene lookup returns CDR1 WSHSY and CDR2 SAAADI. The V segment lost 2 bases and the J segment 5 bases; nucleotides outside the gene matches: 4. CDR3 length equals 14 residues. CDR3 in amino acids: CASSERTSFETQYF. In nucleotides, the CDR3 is TGCGCCAGCAGTGAGCGGACTAGCTTCGAGACCCAGTACTTC.

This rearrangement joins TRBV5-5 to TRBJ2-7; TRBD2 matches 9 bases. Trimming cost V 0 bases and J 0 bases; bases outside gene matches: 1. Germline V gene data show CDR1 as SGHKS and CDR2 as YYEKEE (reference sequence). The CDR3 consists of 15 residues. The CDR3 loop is CASSLGLAVSYEQYF. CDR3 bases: TGTGCCAGCAGCTTGGGACTAGCGGTCTCCTACGAGCAGTACTTC.

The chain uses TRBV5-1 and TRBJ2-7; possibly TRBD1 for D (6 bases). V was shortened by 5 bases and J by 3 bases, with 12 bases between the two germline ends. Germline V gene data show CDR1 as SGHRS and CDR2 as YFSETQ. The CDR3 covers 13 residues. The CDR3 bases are TGCGCCAGCAGGCCTGTACAGGGCTACGAGCAGTACTTC. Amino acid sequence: CASRPVQGYEQYF.

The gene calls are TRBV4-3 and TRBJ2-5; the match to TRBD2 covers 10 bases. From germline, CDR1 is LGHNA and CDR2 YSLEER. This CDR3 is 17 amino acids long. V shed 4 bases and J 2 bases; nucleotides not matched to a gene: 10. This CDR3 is CASSPKWSAGGQETQYF. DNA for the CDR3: TGCGCCAGCAGCCCAAAGTGGTCAGCGGGGGGGCAAGAGACCCAGTACTTC.

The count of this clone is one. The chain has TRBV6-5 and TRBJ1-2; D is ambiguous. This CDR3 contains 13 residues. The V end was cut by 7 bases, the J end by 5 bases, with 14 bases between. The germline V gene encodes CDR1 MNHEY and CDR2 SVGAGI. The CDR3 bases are TGTGCCAGCACGCAAAGCGGCACGTATGGCTACACCTTC. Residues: CASTQSGTYGYTF.

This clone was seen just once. The CDR3 reads CASSPGTSGVHTQYF. The CDR3 DNA reads TGTGCCAGCAGCCCGGGGACTAGCGGGGTTCATACGCAGTATTTT. This chain links TRBV9 with TRBJ2-3, with TRBD2 identical over 13 bases. V lost 4 bases to trimming and J lost 7 bases; unmatched junction nucleotides: 6. The germline CDR1 and CDR2 sequences are SGDLS and YYNGEE. This CDR3 is built from 15 residues. Looking up the rest from reference TRBV9 and TRBJ2-3 gives the full variable domain: DSGVTQTPKHLITATGQRVTLRCSPRSGDLSVYWYQQSLDQGLQFLIQYYNGEERAKGNILERFSAQQFPDLHSELNLSSLELGDSALYFCASSPGTSGVHTQYFGPGTRLTVL.

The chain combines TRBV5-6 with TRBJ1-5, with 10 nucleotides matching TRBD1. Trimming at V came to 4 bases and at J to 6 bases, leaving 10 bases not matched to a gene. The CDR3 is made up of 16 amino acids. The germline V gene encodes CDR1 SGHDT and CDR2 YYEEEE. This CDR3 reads CASSTGTGVRSQPQHF. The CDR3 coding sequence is TGTGCCAGCAGCACCGGGACAGGGGTGCGAAGTCAGCCCCAGCATTTT.

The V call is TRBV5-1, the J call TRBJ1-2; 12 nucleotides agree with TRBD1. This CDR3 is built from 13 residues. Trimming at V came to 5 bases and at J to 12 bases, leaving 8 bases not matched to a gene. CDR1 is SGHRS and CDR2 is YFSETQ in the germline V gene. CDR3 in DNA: TGCGCCAGCAGGGGGACAGGGGGCCGGGTAAACACCTTC. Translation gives CASRGTGGRVNTF.

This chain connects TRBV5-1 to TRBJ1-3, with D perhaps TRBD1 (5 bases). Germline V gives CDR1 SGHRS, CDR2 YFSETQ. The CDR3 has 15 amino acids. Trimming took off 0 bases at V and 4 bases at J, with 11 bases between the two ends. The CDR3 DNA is TGCGCCAGCAGCTTGGAGGCTCGGGGGGGAAACACCATATATTTT. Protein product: CASSLEARGGNTIYF.

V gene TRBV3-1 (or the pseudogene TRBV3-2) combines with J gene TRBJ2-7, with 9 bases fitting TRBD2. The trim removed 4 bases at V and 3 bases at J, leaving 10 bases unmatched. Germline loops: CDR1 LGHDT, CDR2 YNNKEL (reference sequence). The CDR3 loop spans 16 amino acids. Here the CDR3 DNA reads TGTGCCAGCAGCCGCTCGGCGGGGGGGGCCTTCTACGAGCAGTACTTC. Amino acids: CASSRSAGGAFYEQYF.

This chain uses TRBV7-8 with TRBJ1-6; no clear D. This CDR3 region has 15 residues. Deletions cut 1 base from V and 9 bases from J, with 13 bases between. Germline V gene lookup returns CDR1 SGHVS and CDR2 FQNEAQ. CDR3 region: CASSLDWGVGSPLHF. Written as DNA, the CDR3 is TGTGCCAGCAGCTTAGATTGGGGAGTAGGTTCACCCCTCCACTTT.

This CDR3 reads CASSSRVATNEKLFF. The CDR3 nucleotides are TGTGCCAGCAGCTCCCGGGTTGCAACTAATGAAAAACTGTTTTTT. The J gene is TRBJ1-4, the V gene TRBV5-5; no clear D gene. The germline gives CDR1 SGHKS, CDR2 YYEKEE (reference sequence). CDR3 length: 15 residues. Between the trimmed V and J ends, which lost 3 bases and 0 bases, there was a span of 9 bases. Looking up the rest from reference TRBV5-5 and TRBJ1-4 gives the full variable domain: DAGVTQSPTHLIKTRGQQVTLRCSPISGHKSVSWYQQVLGQGPQFIFQYYEKEERGRGNFPDRFSARQFPNYSSELNVNALLLGDSALYLCASSSRVATNEKLFFGSGTQLSVL.

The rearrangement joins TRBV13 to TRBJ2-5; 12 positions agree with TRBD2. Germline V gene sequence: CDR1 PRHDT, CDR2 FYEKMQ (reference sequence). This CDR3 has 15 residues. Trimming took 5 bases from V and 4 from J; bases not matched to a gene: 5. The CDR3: CASSAGLAGLETQYF. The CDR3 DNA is TGTGCCAGCAGCGCCGGACTAGCGGGGCTAGAGACCCAGTACTTC.

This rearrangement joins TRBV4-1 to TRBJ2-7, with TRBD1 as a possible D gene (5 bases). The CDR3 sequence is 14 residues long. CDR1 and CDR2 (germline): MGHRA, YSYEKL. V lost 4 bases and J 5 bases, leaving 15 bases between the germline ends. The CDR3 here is CASSPTSRGNEQYF. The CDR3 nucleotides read TGCGCCAGCAGCCCTACAAGTAGGGGAAACGAGCAGTACTTC.

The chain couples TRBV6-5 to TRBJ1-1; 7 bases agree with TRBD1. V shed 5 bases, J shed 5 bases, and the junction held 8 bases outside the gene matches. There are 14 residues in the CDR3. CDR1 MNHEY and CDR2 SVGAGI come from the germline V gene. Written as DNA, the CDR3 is TGTGCCAGCAGTCATGACAGGGTAGAGACTGAAGCTTTCTTT. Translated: CASSHDRVETEAFF.

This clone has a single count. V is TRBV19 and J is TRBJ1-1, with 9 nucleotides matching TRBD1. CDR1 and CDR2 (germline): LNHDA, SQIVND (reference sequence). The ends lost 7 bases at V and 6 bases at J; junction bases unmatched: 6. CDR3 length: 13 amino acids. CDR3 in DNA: TGTGCCAGTACCGGGACAGGGACTGCTGAAGCTTTCTTT. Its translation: CASTGTGTAEAFF.